This T cell receptor (beta chain) derives from a study of shared clonotypes between healthy human individuals. Comment on this clone: Its antigen is unidentified.

Some clones are missing from TCRdb's copy, which holds only in-frame ones; the method was immunoSEQ multiplex PCR. This sample yields roughly 700,000 clones, of which around 91% are seen a single time; 34% belongs to the top ten. Notes on the study in general: Across subsets, estimated richness was generally greater for naive than for memory populations.

The junction had 4 bases not matched to a gene; V was cut back by 3 bases and J by 8 bases. The CDR3 spans 15 residues. Germline CDR1 reads SGHTA; CDR2 reads FQGTGA. The sample taken for sequencing was memory CD8+ T cells from PBMCs. Subset defined: CD45RO+ cells pooled with CCR7-negative TemRA cells. The source of this sequence is a young man in good health. Some clones in this sample may be carry-over from other donors' samples. The gene calls are TRBV7-3 and TRBJ2-1; 13 nucleotides align to TRBD2. The CDR3 region is CASSLTGLAGDEQFF. Written as DNA, the CDR3 is TGTGCCAGCAGCTTGACCGGACTAGCGGGAGATGAGCAGTTCTTC.